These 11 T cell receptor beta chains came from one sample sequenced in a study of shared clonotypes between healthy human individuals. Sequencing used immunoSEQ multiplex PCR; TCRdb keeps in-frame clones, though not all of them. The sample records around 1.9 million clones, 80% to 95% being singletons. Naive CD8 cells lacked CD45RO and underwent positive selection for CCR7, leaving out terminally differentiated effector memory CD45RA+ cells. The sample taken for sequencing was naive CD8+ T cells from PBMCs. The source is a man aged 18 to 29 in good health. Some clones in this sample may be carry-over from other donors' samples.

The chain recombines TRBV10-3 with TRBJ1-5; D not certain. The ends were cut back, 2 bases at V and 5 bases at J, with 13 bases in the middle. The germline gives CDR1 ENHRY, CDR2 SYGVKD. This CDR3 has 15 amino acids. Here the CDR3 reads CAISEGRLEHQPQHF. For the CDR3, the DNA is TGTGCCATCAGTGAGGGCAGACTAGAGCATCAGCCCCAGCATTTT.

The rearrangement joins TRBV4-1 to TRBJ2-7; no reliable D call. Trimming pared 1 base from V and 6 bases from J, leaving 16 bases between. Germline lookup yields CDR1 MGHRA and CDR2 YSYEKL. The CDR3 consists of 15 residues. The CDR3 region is CASSQVWLGNREQYF. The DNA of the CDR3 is TGCGCCAGCAGCCAAGTCTGGTTAGGGAACCGCGAGCAGTACTTC.

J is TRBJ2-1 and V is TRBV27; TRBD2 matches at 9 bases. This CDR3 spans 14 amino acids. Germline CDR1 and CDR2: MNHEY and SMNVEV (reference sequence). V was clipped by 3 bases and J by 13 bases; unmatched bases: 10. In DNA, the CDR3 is TGTGCCAGCAGTTTGGCGGGAGGGGGGCCAAATCAGTTCTTC. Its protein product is CASSLAGGGPNQFF.

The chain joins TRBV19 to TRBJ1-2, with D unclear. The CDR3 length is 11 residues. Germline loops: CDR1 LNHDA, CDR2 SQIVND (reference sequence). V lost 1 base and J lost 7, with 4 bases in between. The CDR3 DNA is TGTGCCAGTAGTATAGCCGGTGGCTACACCTTC. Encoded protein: CASSIAGGYTF.

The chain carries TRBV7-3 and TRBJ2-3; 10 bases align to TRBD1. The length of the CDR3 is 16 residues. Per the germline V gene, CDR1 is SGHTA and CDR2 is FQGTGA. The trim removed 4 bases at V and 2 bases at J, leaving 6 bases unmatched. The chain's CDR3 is CASSSMTGGLTDTQYF. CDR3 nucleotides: TGTGCCAGCAGCTCTATGACAGGGGGCCTCACAGATACGCAGTATTTT. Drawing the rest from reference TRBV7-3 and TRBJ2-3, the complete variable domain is GAGVSQTPSNKVTEKGKYVELRCDPISGHTALYWYRQSLGQGPEFLIYFQGTGAADDSGLPNDRFFAVRPEGSVSTLKIQRTERGDSAVYLCASSSMTGGLTDTQYFGPGTRLTVL.

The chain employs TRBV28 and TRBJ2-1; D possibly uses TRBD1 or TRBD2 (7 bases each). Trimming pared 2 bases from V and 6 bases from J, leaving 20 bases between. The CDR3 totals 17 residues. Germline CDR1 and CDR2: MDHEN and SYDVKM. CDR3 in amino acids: CASSLLQGRGLVNEQFF. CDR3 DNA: TGTGCCAGCAGTTTACTACAGGGGAGGGGGTTGGTCAATGAGCAGTTCTTC.

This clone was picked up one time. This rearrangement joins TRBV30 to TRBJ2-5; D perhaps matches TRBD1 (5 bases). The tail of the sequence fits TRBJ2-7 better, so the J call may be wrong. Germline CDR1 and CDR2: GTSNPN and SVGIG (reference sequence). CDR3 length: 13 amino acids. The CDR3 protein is CAWSVQGDSEQYF. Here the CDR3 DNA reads TGTGCCTGGAGTGTACAAGGGGATTCCGAGCAGTACTTC.

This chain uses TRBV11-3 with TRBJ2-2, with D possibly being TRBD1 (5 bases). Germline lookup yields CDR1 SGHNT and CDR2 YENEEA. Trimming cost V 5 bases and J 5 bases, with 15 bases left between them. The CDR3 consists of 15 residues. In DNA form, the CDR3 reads TGTGCCAGCAGCCCCAGGGAAAGTTCGACCGGGGAGCTGTTTTTT. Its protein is CASSPRESSTGELFF.

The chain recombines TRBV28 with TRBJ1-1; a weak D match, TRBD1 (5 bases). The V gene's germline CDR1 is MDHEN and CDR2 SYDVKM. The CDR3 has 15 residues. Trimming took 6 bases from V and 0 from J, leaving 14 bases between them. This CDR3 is CASRDLQEMNTEAFF. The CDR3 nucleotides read TGTGCCAGCAGAGATCTACAGGAGATGAACACTGAAGCTTTCTTT.

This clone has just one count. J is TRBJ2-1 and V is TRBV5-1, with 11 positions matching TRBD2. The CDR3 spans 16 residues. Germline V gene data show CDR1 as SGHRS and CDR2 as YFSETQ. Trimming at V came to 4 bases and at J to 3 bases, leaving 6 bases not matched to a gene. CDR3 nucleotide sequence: TGCGCCAGCAGCGAGGGACTAGCGGTATACTACAATGAGCAGTTCTTC. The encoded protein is CASSEGLAVYYNEQFF.

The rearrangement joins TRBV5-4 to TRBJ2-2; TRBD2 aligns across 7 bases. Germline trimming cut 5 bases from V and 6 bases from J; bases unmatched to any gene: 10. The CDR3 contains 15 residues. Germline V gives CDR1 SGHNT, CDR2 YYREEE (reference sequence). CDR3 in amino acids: CASSPEGLVAGELFF. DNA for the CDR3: TGTGCCAGCAGTCCAGAAGGACTAGTGGCCGGGGAGCTGTTTTTT.